These 20 T cell receptor beta chains share one sample of origin, sequenced in a study of blood T cell repertoires in COVID-19. Sequencing used immunoSEQ multiplex PCR; TCRdb keeps in-frame clones, though not all of them. The sample consists of about 480,000 clones, roughly nine tenths of them appearing once. Material for sequencing was peripheral blood. The origin of the receptors is a young man with COVID-19, enrolled during active disease.

This CDR3 is CASSHIIGYEQYF. The CDR3 DNA follows: TGTGCCAGCAGTCATATTATCGGTTACGAGCAGTACTTC. This chain links TRBV27 with TRBJ2-7; D call uncertain. CDR3 size: 13 residues. In germline, CDR1 is MNHEY, CDR2 SMNVEV (reference sequence). V was clipped by 5 bases and J by 4 bases, with 12 bases between them.

V usage is TRBV12-3 or TRBV12-4 and J usage is TRBJ2-7; D is unclear. The CDR3 spans 12 residues. The V gene lost 3 bases and the J gene lost 3 bases, with 6 bases spanning the gap. The CDR3 sequence is CASSLANYEQYF. DNA for the CDR3: TGTGCCAGCAGTTTGGCCAACTACGAGCAGTACTTC.

This rearrangement joins TRBV5-4 to TRBJ1-3; weak D call: TRBD1 (5 bases). The CDR3 covers 15 residues. The germline gives CDR1 SGHNT, CDR2 YYREEE (reference sequence). V was cut by 4 bases and J by 2 bases, with 13 bases left in between. In DNA, the CDR3 is TGTGCCAGCAGCCTGGGGGGAGGACCTGGAAACACCATATATTTT. Protein: CASSLGGGPGNTIYF.

The chain recombines TRBV4-1 with TRBJ1-1; TRBD1 agrees at 7 bases. The CDR3 has 15 residues. CDR1 is MGHRA, CDR2 YSYEKL, per germline. Unmatched junction bases numbered 12, after V lost 8 bases and J lost 3 bases. The CDR3 region is CASGRTGPWDTEAFF. In nucleotides, the CDR3 is TGCGCCAGCGGGCGGACAGGCCCTTGGGACACTGAAGCTTTCTTT.

This chain joins TRBV30 and TRBJ2-3; the match to TRBD2 covers 10 bases. The ends lost 6 bases at V and 1 base at J; junction bases unmatched: 13. The CDR3 consists of 17 residues. Germline V CDR1 and CDR2: GTSNPN, SVGIG (reference sequence). CDR3 loop: CACGQGGLAFGTDTQYF. The CDR3 DNA reads as TGTGCCTGCGGCCAGGGGGGACTAGCGTTCGGCACAGATACGCAGTATTTT.

The chain links TRBV5-5 to TRBJ1-2; D ambiguous. Germline V gives CDR1 SGHKS, CDR2 YYEKEE (reference sequence). V lost 0 bases and J lost 2, with 5 bases in between. The CDR3 consists of 13 residues. The CDR3: CASSLGQNYGYTF. As DNA, the CDR3 is TGTGCCAGCAGCTTGGGGCAGAACTATGGCTACACCTTC.

The CDR3 loop is CASSGRGYEQFF. The CDR3 DNA sequence: TGTGCTTCTAGCGGGCGGGGGTATGAGCAGTTCTTC. The V call is TRBV6-5, the J call TRBJ2-1, with TRBD2 matching 8 bases. Per the germline V gene, CDR1 is MNHEY and CDR2 is SVGAGI. The CDR3 totals 12 residues.

This chain links TRBV5-5 with TRBJ2-7; D ambiguous. Germline V lookup: CDR1 SGHKS, CDR2 YYEKEE (reference sequence). This CDR3 comprises 13 residues. The V and J ends lost 1 base and 2 bases respectively, with 7 bases between them. The CDR3 bases are TGTGCCAGCAGCTTGCGGAGTGCCTACGAGCAGTACTTC. Translating gives CASSLRSAYEQYF.

The chain employs TRBV15 and TRBJ1-5; no definite D call. CDR1 and CDR2 from the germline V gene are LNHNV and YYDKDF (reference sequence). This CDR3 contains 16 residues. V was cut by 3 bases and J by 4 bases, with 16 bases left in between. CDR3 sequence (DNA): TGTGCCACCAGCAGGTATATAGACAACGCTAATCAGCCCCAGCATTTT. It is translated as CATSRYIDNANQPQHF.

The V gene is TRBV4-2, the J gene TRBJ2-2, with TRBD2 identical over 13 bases. Losses at the gene ends were 4 bases for V and 5 bases for J; bases not matched to a gene: 4. The germline V gene encodes CDR1 LGHNA and CDR2 YNFKEQ. There are 16 residues in the CDR3. CDR3 amino acids: CASSLGLAGLTGELFF. The CDR3 nucleotides are TGTGCCAGCAGCCTGGGACTAGCGGGACTTACCGGGGAGCTGTTTTTT.

This rearrangement joins TRBV18 to TRBJ2-5; 10 bases fit TRBD1. Germline V gene sequence: CDR1 KGHSH, CDR2 LQKENI. V lost 6 bases and J lost 1; bases outside the gene matches: 5. The CDR3 runs 15 residues. This chain's CDR3 is CASSRQGATQETQYF. For the CDR3, the DNA is TGTGCCAGCTCGAGACAGGGGGCTACCCAAGAGACCCAGTACTTC.

The rearrangement links TRBV11-3 to TRBJ1-1; D possibly corresponds to TRBD1 (5 bases). CDR1 and CDR2 from the germline V gene are SGHNT and YENEEA. CDR3 size: 13 residues. Trimming cost V 3 bases and J 1 base, with 6 bases left between them. CDR3 coding DNA: TGTGCCAGCAGCTTTAGGGGGAACACTGAAGCTTTCTTT. It specifies CASSFRGNTEAFF.

V gene TRBV23-1 combines with J gene TRBJ2-3; D possibly corresponds to TRBD2 (5 bases). TRBV23-1 is known as an ORF, though its function is uncertain. The CDR3 runs to 13 residues. V dropped 3 bases and J dropped 8 bases, with 12 bases sitting between them. The CDR3 region is CASSHLGGLTQYF. CDR3 nucleotide sequence: TGCGCCAGCAGTCATCTAGGAGGTCTTACGCAGTATTTT.

Notes on this clone: Its ends do not fully match the called genes, so a read error is possible. V usage is TRBV12-3 or TRBV12-4 and J usage is TRBJ1-1; D perhaps matches TRBD1 (5 bases). CDR3 length: 10 residues. Here the CDR3 reads CASSGPQVHF. The CDR3 nucleotides read TGTGCCAGCAGTGGCCCACAGGTCCACTTT.

This clone was picked up many times. J is TRBJ2-3 and V is TRBV5-1; the D gene is possibly TRBD1 (5 bases). V was shortened by 5 bases and J by 4 bases, with 14 bases between the two germline ends. Looked up from germline, CDR1 is SGHRS and CDR2 is YFSETQ. This CDR3 region has 14 residues. The CDR3 sequence: CASSHRSGSDTQYF. In nucleotides, the CDR3 is TGCGCCAGCAGTCACAGGAGTGGGTCAGATACGCAGTATTTT.

This rearrangement joins TRBV5-4 to TRBJ1-1; 11 bases are shared with TRBD1. This CDR3 is built from 15 residues. V gave up 5 bases and J gave up 3 bases; unmatched junction bases: 6. In germline, CDR1 is SGHNT, CDR2 YYREEE (reference sequence). The CDR3 bases are TGTGCCAGCAGTCGGGACAGGGGGTGGGACACTGAAGCTTTCTTT. Its translation is CASSRDRGWDTEAFF. Combining the CDR3 with reference TRBV5-4 and TRBJ1-1 gives the whole variable domain ETGVTQSPTHLIKTRGQQVTLRCSSQSGHNTVSWYQQALGQGPQFIFQYYREEENGRGNFPPRFSGLQFPNYSSELNVNALELDDSALYLCASSRDRGWDTEAFFGQGTRLTVV.

This clone occurred a few times. V is TRBV7-2 and J is TRBJ1-5; maybe TRBD1 (6 bases). Trimming left V 4 bases short and J 4 bases short, with 14 bases between. This CDR3 region has 15 residues. Germline V CDR1 and CDR2: SGHTA, FQGNSA. The CDR3 protein is CASSYTGLGNQPQHF. The CDR3 DNA sequence: TGTGCCAGCAGCTATACAGGGCTAGGGAATCAGCCCCAGCATTTT.

V is TRBV24-1 and J is TRBJ2-1; D possibly corresponds to TRBD2 (5 bases). V was shortened by 7 bases and J by 3 bases, with 15 bases between the two germline ends. CDR1 is KGHDR and CDR2 is SFDVKD in the germline V gene. This CDR3 has 15 amino acids. This CDR3 reads CATSPRSGYYNEQFF. CDR3 nucleotide sequence: TGTGCCACCAGCCCTAGAAGCGGCTACTACAATGAGCAGTTCTTC.

This clone was counted once. The rearrangement uses TRBV2 and TRBJ2-1; the match to TRBD1 covers 7 bases. Germline V gives CDR1 SNHLY, CDR2 FYNNEI. Trimming at V came to 7 bases and at J to 5 bases, leaving 5 bases not matched to a gene. This CDR3 is 13 amino acids long. In DNA, the CDR3 is TGTGCCAGCATTTGGGACAGAGACAATGAGCAGTTCTTC. This gives the protein CASIWDRDNEQFF.

In DNA, the CDR3 is TGTGCCTACCAACTAGCGCCTAGCACAGATACGCAGTATTTT. This sequence encodes CAYQLAPSTDTQYF. The chain carries TRBV30 and TRBJ2-3; 7 bases line up with TRBD2. CDR1 GTSNPN and CDR2 SVGIG come from the germline V gene (reference sequence). The CDR3 covers 14 residues. Trimming took 7 bases from V and 0 from J; bases not matched to a gene: 7.